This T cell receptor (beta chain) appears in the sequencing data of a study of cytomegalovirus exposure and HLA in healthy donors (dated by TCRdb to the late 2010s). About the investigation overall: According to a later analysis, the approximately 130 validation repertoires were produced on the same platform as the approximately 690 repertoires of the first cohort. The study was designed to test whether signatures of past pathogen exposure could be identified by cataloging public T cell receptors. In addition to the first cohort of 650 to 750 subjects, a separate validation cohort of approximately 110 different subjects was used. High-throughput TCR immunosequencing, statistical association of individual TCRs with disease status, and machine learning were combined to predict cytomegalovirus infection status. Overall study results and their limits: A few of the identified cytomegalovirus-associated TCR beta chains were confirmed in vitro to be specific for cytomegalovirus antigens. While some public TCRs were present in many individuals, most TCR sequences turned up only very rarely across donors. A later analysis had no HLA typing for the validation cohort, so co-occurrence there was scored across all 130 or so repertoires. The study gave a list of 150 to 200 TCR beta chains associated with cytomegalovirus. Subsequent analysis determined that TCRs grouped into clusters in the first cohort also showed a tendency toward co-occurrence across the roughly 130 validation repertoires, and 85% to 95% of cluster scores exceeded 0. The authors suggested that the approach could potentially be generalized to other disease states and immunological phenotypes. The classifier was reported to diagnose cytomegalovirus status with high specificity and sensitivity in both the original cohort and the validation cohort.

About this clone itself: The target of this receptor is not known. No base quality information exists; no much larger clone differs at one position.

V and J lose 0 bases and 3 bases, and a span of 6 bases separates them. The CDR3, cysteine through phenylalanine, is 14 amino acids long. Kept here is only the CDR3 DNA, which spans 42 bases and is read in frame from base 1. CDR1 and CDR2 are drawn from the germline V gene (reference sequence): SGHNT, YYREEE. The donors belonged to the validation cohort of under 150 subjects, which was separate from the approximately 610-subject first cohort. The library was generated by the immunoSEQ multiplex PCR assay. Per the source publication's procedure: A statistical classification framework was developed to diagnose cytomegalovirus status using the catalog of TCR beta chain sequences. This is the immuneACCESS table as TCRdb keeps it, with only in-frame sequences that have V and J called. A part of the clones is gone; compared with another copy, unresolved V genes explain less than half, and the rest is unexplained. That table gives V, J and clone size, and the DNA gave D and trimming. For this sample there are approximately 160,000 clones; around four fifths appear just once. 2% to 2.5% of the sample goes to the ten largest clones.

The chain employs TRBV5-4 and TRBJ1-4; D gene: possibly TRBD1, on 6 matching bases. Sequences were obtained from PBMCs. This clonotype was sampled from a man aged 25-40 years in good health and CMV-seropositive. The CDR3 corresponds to CASSLDRANEKLFF. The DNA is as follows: TGTGCCAGCAGCTTGGACAGGGCTAATGAAAAACTGTTTTTT. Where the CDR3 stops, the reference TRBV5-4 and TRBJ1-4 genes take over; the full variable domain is ETGVTQSPTHLIKTRGQQVTLRCSSQSGHNTVSWYQQALGQGPQFIFQYYREEENGRGNFPPRFSGLQFPNYSSELNVNALELDDSALYLCASSLDRANEKLFFGSGTQLSVL.